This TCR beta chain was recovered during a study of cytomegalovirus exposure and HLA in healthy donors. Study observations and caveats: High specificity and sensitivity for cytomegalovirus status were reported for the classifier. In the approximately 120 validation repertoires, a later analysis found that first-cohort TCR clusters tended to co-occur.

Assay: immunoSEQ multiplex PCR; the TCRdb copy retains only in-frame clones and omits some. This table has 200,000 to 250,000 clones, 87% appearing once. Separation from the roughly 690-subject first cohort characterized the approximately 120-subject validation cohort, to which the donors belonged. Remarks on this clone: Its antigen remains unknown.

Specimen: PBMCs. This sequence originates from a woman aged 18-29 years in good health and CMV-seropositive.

The CDR3 bases are TGTGCCACCAGCGTTCCGGACAGAAAAGAGACCCAGTACTTC. Its translation is CATSVPDRKETQYF. The chain links TRBV15 to TRBJ2-5, with a tentative D call TRBD1 (6 bases). This CDR3 is 14 amino acids long. In germline, CDR1 is LNHNV, CDR2 YYDKDF (reference sequence). V lost 5 bases and J 3 bases, leaving 13 bases between the germline ends. The entire variable domain, with the rest obtained from reference TRBV15 and TRBJ2-5, is as follows: DAMVIQNPRYQVTQFGKPVTLSCSQTLNHNVMYWYQQKSSQAPKLLFHYYDKDFNNEADTPDNFQSRRPNTSFCFLDIRSPGLGDTAMYLCATSVPDRKETQYFGPGTRLLVL.